The following is a TCR beta chain sequence with its context. The antigen is unknown. This specimen belongs to a study of post-analysis software for immune sequencing data. Study outcomes and limitations: Controls had lower frequencies than patients of roughly five TRBV segments, which included TRBV5-6, TRBV5-1 and TRBV20-1.

Included in the TCR beta cDNA libraries were unique molecular identifiers. Yield was 450,000 to 650,000 cDNA molecules from roughly 0.93 to 9.6 million T cells. One entry per CDR3 protein results from TCRdb running MiXCR on the PCR reads. The sample consists of roughly 600,000 distinct CDR3 sequences, roughly 40% of them appearing once. Unmatched junction bases numbered 10, after V lost 6 bases and J lost 9 bases. The CDR3 totals 14 residues. The sample taken for sequencing was blood. This TCR was recovered from a girl aged 10 to 17 with multiple sclerosis. This chain uses TRBV12-3 or TRBV12-4 with TRBJ1-5; 8 nucleotides match TRBD1. CDR3 in amino acids: CASSLGQAARPQHF. The CDR3, as DNA: TGTGCCAGCAGCCTGGGACAGGCCGCCCGGCCCCAGCATTTT.